This entry is about one T cell receptor beta chain. These data are taken from a study of blood T cell repertoires in COVID-19. Study-level background: COVID-19 samples from acute and convalescent phases originated in the United States, Italy and Spain. Sample material is recorded as cDNA or gDNA derived from T cells, B-cell-depleted T cells, or PBMCs.

Repertoires were generated with immunoSEQ multiplex PCR, while TCRdb's copy carries only in-frame clones and drops some. The table has 35,000 to 50,000 clones, about 89% seen once. This TCR was sampled from a man between 65 and 85 years old with active COVID-19. Source material: peripheral blood.

In DNA form, the CDR3 reads TGTGCCAGCTCACAGGGGAAGAACACTGAAGCTTTCTTT. It yields the protein CASSQGKNTEAFF. The rearrangement links TRBV18 to TRBJ1-1; possible D gene TRBD1, 5 bases. Germline V gene lookup returns CDR1 KGHSH and CDR2 LQKENI. The CDR3 loop spans 13 amino acids. The V and J ends lost 4 bases and 1 base respectively, with 7 bases between them.